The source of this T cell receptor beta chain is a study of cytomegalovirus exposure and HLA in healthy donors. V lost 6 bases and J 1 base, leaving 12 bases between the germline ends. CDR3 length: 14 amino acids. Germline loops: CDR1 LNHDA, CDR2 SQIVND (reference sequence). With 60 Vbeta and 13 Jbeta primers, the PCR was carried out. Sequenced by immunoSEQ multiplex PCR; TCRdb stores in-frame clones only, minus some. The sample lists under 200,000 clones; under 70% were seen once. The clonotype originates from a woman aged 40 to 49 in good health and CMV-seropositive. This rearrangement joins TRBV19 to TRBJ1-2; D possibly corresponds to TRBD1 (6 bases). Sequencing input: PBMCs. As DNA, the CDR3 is TGTGCCAGTAGCCCCGGGACATTTAACTATGGCTACACCTTC. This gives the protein CASSPGTFNYGYTF.